These T cell receptor beta chains were read from a single sample in a study of post-analysis software for immune sequencing data. TCRdb used MiXCR to reprocess the PCR reads, holding one entry per CDR3 protein. The sample consists of hundreds of thousands of distinct CDR3 sequences, 55% to 70% of them appearing once. The material sequenced was blood. The receptors here all came from a girl aged 2-10 years with multiple sclerosis. The CDR3 runs from the conserved cysteine through the conserved F or W. Fields, in order: clone size, J gene, V gene, CDR3 length, D gene, CDR3 DNA, CDR3 protein. A D gene is named only where the DNA matches it firmly. Clone size is shown for a subset of rows, as once, few, many or a class of expanded clone.

>NA|TRBJ2-2|TRBV12-3/TRBV12-4|16|TRBD2
TGTGCCAGCAGTCCCCCAAGCGGGGGGGCGGTCGGGGAGCTGTTTTTT
CASSPPSGGAVGELFF
>NA|TRBJ2-6|TRBV5-1|20|NA
TGCGCCAGCAGCTATTGGGGAACAGCACCCGCAAGCCCTGGGGCCAACGTCCTGACTTTC
CASSYWGTAPASPGANVLTF
>NA|TRBJ2-7|TRBV5-1|15|NA
TGCGCCAGCAGCGACGGCCTAACAGGGAGCTACGAGCAGTACTTC
CASSDGLTGSYEQYF
>NA|TRBJ2-5|TRBV12-3/TRBV12-4|15|TRBD2
TGTGCCAGCAGTTTCGCAGCGGGGGGATTGGGGACCCAGTACTTC
CASSFAAGGLGTQYF
>NA|TRBJ2-5|TRBV5-5|12|NA
TGTGCCAGCAGAGAAAGGCCGCAGACCCAGTACTTC
CASRERPQTQYF
>NA|TRBJ2-5|TRBV7-8|13|NA
TGTGCCAGCAGCCCCCCCGCAGAAGAGACCCAGTACTTC
CASSPPAEETQYF
>NA|TRBJ1-4|TRBV2|13|NA
TGTGCCAGCAAAATCGGCTCGGAGGAAAAACTGTTTTTT
CASKIGSEEKLFF
>NA|TRBJ2-4|TRBV20-1|15|NA
TGCAGTGCTAGAGGGCCAGCTGTAACCAAAAACATTCAGTACTTC
CSARGPAVTKNIQYF
>NA|TRBJ2-1|TRBV12-5|17|NA
TGTGCTAGTGGTTTGGTCCGAGGATCGGGCCCGGCGACTGAACAGTTCTTC
CASGLVRGSGPATEQFF
>NA|TRBJ2-7|TRBV10-3|14|TRBD2
TGTGCCACAACAACTAGCGGGATCCTCTACGAGCAGTACTTC
CATTTSGILYEQYF
>NA|TRBJ1-2|TRBV5-1|15|NA
TGCGCCAGCAGCTTTGGCCAATCGGGGGATAAAGGCTACACCTTC
CASSFGQSGDKGYTF
>few|TRBJ2-6|TRBV15|13|NA
TGTGCCATTAGGAGTGCTGGGGCCAACGTCCTGACTTTC
CAIRSAGANVLTF
>NA|TRBJ2-3|TRBV6-1|17|NA
TGTGCCAGCAGAGAACACGGAACCCGACTTAGCACAGATACGCAGTATTTT
CASREHGTRLSTDTQYF
>NA|TRBJ2-1|TRBV3-1|15|NA
TGTGCCAGCAGCCAAGGGCGAGGGGCAGGTGCTGAGCAGTTCTTC
CASSQGRGAGAEQFF
>few|TRBJ2-4|TRBV12-3/TRBV12-4|15|TRBD1
TGTGCCAGCAGCATGACAGGGAGTACCAAAAACATTCAGTACTTC
CASSMTGSTKNIQYF
>few|TRBJ2-3|TRBV4-1|16|TRBD2
TGCGCCAGCAGCCAGCCGGAGGCGGGAGGGGTACAGAGTCAGTATTTT
CASSQPEAGGVQSQYF
>once|TRBJ1-4|TRBV7-2|13|NA
TGTGCCAGCAGCTTTCAGGGAACTGAAAAACTGTTTTTT
CASSFQGTEKLFF
>few|TRBJ1-2|TRBV15|12|NA
TGTGCCACCAGCAGTGGGGGGGTCGGCTACACCTTC
CATSSGGVGYTF
>NA|TRBJ2-3|TRBV5-5|16|TRBD2
TGTGCCAGCAGCCCGGGGACTAGCGGGGGGAAAGGTACGCAGTATTTT
CASSPGTSGGKGTQYF
>NA|TRBJ2-5|TRBV25-1|17|NA
TGTGCCAGCAGTGAATTGCGGACAGACGCCCACGAAGAGACCCAGTACTTC
CASSELRTDAHEETQYF
>NA|TRBJ1-2|TRBV12-3/TRBV12-4|11|NA
TGTGCCAGCAGTTTAGAAGTCGGCTACACCTTC
CASSLEVGYTF
>NA|TRBJ2-1|TRBV5-1|16|NA
TGCGCCAGCAGTTCTGGGGCGGGGAGCTCCTACAATGAGCAGTTCTTC
CASSSGAGSSYNEQFF
>NA|TRBJ1-2|TRBV6-6|14|NA
TGTGCCAGCAGTTCCCTCCGGGCGAACTATGGCTACACCTTC
CASSSLRANYGYTF
>few|TRBJ2-4|TRBV4-3|17|NA
TGCGCCAGCAGCCAAGATGGTCGAGGGGTGGACAAAAACATTCAGTACTTC
CASSQDGRGVDKNIQYF
>NA|TRBJ1-2|TRBV29-1|13|NA
TGCAGCGTTGAGCCCCTGAGAGGGGATGGCTACACCTTC
CSVEPLRGDGYTF
>few|TRBJ2-3|TRBV29-1|14|NA
TGCAGCGCCGCAACGGCAACTGGCACAGATACGCAGTATTTT
CSAATATGTDTQYF
>NA|TRBJ2-7|TRBV12-3/TRBV12-4|14|TRBD2
TGTGCCAGCAGATGGGAGGGATCCGCCTACGAGCAGTACTTC
CASRWEGSAYEQYF
>NA|TRBJ2-5|TRBV6-4|14|TRBD2
TGTGCCAGCAGTAAAGAGCGGGGGGCAGAGACCCAGTACTTC
CASSKERGAETQYF
>once|TRBJ2-2|TRBV4-1|16|TRBD2
TGCGCCAGCAGCATCCGGACTAGCGGTAACACCGGGGAGCTGTTTTTT
CASSIRTSGNTGELFF
>few|TRBJ2-1|TRBV6-5|16|NA
TGTGCCAGCAGTTACTCTGCGGTGAGCTCCTACAATGAGCAGTTCTTC
CASSYSAVSSYNEQFF
>few|TRBJ2-1|TRBV7-2|13|NA
TGTGCCAGCAGCTTAGCAGGGTTTATTGAGCAGTTCTTC
CASSLAGFIEQFF
>NA|TRBJ2-5|TRBV6-2/TRBV6-3|13|NA
TGTGCCAGCATTGGTTCTAGGAGAGAGACCCAGTACTTC
CASIGSRRETQYF
>few|TRBJ1-1|TRBV29-1|11|NA
TGCAGCGTTGAATGGCCGATTGAAGCTTTCTTT
CSVEWPIEAFF
>NA|TRBJ2-3|TRBV15|20|TRBD1
TGTGCCACCAGCAGGACTCAAGGGCGCCCCGGGACAGGGAGCACAGATACGCAGTATTTT
CATSRTQGRPGTGSTDTQYF
>NA|TRBJ2-3|TRBV5-1|12|NA
TGCGCCAGCAGCTTAGGGGGAAGCACGCAGTATTTT
CASSLGGSTQYF
>NA|TRBJ1-1|TRBV18|13|NA
TGTGCCAGCTCACCACCGGCGAACACTGAAGCTTTCTTT
CASSPPANTEAFF
>NA|TRBJ2-1|TRBV5-1|19|TRBD2
TGCGCCAGCAGCCCTCGGTCTAGCGGGAGTCGGCCCCTCTCCGATGAGCAGTTCTTC
CASSPRSSGSRPLSDEQFF
>NA|TRBJ2-2|TRBV6-5|13|TRBD2
TGTGCCACGGGACTAGCGGTCACCGGGGAGCTGTTTTTT
CATGLAVTGELFF
>NA|TRBJ2-7|TRBV30|13|TRBD1
TGTGCCTGGAGTTCCCCAGGGGGATACGAGCAGTACTTC
CAWSSPGGYEQYF
>NA|TRBJ2-5|TRBV27|14|NA
TGTGCCAGCAGTTTAATGGCGGACCAAGAGACCCAGTACTTC
CASSLMADQETQYF
>NA|TRBJ2-3|TRBV2|16|NA
TGTGCCAGCAGACCACCCTGGACAGAACCCACAGATACGCAGTATTTT
CASRPPWTEPTDTQYF
>NA|TRBJ2-3|TRBV29-1|14|NA
TGCAGCGTTAAAACCGGGATTCACACAGATACGCAGTATTTT
CSVKTGIHTDTQYF
>NA|TRBJ1-2|TRBV7-9|14|NA
TGTGCCAGCAGTGAAGGACAGTATAACTATGGCTACACCTTC
CASSEGQYNYGYTF
>NA|TRBJ2-5|TRBV7-2|15|NA
TGTGCCAGCAGCCCCGACAGGTGGGCCCAAGAGACCCAGTACTTC
CASSPDRWAQETQYF